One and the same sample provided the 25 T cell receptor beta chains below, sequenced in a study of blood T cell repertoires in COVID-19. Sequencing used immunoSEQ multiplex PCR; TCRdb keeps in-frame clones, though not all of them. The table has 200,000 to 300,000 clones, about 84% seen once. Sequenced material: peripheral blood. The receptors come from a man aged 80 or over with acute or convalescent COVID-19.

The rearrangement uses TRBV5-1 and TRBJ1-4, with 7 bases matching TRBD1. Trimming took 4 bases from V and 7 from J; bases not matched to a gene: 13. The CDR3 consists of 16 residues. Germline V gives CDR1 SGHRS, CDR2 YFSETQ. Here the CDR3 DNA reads TGCGCCAGCAGCCTTGGGACAGTCGAACTCGGTGAAAAACTGTTTTTT. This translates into CASSLGTVELGEKLFF.

The CDR3 region is CASSPTWTGQNGYTF. CDR3 bases: TGTGCCAGCAGTCCCACCTGGACAGGGCAAAATGGCTACACCTTC. The chain combines TRBV27 with TRBJ1-2, with 8 bases that match TRBD1. There are 15 residues in the CDR3. Per germline, CDR1 MNHEY and CDR2 SMNVEV (reference sequence). The junction had 11 bases not matched to a gene; V was cut back by 5 bases and J by 6 bases.

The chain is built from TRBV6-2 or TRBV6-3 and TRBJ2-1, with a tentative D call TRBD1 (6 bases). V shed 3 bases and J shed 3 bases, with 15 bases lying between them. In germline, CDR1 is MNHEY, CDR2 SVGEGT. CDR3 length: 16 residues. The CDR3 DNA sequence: TGTGCCAGCAGTTATCCCGGCAGGGGAAACTACAATGAGCAGTTCTTC. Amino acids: CASSYPGRGNYNEQFF.

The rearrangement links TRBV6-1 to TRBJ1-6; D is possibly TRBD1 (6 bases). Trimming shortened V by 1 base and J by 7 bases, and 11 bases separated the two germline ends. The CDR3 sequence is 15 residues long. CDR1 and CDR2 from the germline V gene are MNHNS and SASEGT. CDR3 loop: CASSEGPGENSPLHF. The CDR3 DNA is TGTGCCAGCAGTGAAGGCCCAGGGGAAAATTCACCCCTCCACTTT.

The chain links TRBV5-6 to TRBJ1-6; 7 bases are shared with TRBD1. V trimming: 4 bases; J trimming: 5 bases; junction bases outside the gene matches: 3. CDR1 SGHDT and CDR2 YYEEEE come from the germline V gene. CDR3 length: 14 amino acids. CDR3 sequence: CASSVGQNNSPLHF. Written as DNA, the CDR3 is TGTGCCAGCAGCGTGGGACAGAATAATTCACCCCTCCACTTT.

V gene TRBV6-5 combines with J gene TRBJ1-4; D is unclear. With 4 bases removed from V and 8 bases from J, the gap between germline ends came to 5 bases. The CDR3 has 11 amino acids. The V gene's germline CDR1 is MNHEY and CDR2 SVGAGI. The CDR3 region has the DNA TGTGCCAGCAGTTTTGAGGAAAAACTGTTTTTT. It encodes CASSFEEKLFF.

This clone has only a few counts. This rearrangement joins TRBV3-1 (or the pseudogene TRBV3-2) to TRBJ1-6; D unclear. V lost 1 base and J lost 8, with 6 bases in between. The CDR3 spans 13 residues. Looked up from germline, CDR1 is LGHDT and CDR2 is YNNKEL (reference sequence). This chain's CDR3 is CASSQAFDSPLHF. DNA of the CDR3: TGTGCCAGCAGCCAAGCTTTTGATTCACCCCTCCACTTT.

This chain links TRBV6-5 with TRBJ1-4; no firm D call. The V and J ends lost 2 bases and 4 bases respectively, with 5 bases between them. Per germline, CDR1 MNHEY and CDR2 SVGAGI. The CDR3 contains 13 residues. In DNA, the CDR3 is TGTGCCAGCAGTTACGAGGTTAATGAAAAACTGTTTTTT. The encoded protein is CASSYEVNEKLFF.

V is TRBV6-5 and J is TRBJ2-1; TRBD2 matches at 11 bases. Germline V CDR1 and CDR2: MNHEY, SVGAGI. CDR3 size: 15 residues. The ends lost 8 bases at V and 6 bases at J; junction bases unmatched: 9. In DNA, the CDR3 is TGTGCCAGCGGCCCCGGGACTAGCGGAAGCAATGAGCAGTTCTTC. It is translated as CASGPGTSGSNEQFF.

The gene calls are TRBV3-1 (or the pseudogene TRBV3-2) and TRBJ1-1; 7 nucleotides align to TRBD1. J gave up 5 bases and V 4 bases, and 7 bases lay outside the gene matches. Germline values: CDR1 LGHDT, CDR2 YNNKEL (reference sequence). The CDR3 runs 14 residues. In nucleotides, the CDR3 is TGTGCCAGCAGCCGCTTAACAGGGGAAACTGAAGCTTTCTTT. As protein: CASSRLTGETEAFF.

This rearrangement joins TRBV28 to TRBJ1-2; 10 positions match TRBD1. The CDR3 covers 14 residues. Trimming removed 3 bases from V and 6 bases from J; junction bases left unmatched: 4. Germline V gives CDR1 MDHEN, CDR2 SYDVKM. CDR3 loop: CASSFLGQGDGYTF. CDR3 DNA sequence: TGTGCCAGCAGTTTTCTAGGACAGGGGGATGGCTACACCTTC.

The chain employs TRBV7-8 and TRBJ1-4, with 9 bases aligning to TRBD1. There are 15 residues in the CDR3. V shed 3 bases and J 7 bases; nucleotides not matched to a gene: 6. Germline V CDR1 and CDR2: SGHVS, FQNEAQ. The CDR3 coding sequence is TGTGCCAGCAGCTTTTGGACAGGGGATGGTGAAAAACTGTTTTTT. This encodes CASSFWTGDGEKLFF.

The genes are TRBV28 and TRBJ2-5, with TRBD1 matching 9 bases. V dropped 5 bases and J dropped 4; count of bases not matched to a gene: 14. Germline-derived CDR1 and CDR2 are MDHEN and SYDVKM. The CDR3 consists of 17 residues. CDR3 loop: CASSTRKQGAVGETQYF. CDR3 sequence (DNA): TGTGCCAGCAGTACCCGAAAACAGGGGGCGGTTGGAGAGACCCAGTACTTC.

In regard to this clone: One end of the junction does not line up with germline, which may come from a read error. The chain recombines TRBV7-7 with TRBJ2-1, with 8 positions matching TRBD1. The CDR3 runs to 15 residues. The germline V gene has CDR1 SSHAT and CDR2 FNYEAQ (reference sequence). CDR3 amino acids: CASSLSTGALNEQFF. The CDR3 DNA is TGTGCTAGCAGCTTATCGACAGGGGCTTTGAATGAGCAGTTCTTC.

CDR3 loop: CASSTDRYASYEQYF. The CDR3 DNA is TGTGCCAGCAGCACGGACAGGTATGCATCCTACGAGCAGTACTTC. J is TRBJ2-7 and V is TRBV9, with 7 bases identical to TRBD1. Losses at the gene ends were 4 bases for V and 1 base for J; bases not matched to a gene: 8. The germline V gene has CDR1 SGDLS and CDR2 YYNGEE. CDR3 length: 15 amino acids.

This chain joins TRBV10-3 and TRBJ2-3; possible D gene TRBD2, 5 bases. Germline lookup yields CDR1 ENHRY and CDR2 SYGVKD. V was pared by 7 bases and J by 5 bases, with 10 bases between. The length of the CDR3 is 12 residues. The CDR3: CAITQLEDTQYF. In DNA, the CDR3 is TGTGCCATCACTCAACTAGAAGATACGCAGTATTTT.

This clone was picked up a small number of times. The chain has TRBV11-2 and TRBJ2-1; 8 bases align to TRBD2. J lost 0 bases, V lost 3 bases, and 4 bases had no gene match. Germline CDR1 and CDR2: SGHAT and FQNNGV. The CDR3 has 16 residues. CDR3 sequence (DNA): TGTGCCAGCAGCTTGATAGCGGGGAGCTCCTACAATGAGCAGTTCTTC. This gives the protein CASSLIAGSSYNEQFF.

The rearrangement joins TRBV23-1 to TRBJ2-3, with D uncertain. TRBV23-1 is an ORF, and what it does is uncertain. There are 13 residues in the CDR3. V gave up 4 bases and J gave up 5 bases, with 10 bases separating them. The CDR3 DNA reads TGCGCCAGCAGTCCCGCGACTCTAGATACGCAGTATTTT. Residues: CASSPATLDTQYF.

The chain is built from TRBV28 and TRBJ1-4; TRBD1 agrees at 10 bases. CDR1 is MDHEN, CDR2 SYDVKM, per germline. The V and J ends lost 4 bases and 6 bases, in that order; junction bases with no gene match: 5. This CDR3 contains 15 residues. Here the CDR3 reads CASSSGQGDHEKLFF. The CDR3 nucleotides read TGTGCCAGCAGTTCCGGACAGGGGGATCATGAAAAACTGTTTTTT.

CDR3 protein: CASSLGTQETQYF. CDR3 nucleotide sequence: TGTGCCAGCAGCCTGGGTACACAGGAGACCCAGTACTTC. This chain uses TRBV14 with TRBJ2-5; D not certain. V was pared by 4 bases and J by 5 bases, with 11 bases between. There are 13 residues in the CDR3. Germline V CDR1 and CDR2: SGHDN, FVKESK.

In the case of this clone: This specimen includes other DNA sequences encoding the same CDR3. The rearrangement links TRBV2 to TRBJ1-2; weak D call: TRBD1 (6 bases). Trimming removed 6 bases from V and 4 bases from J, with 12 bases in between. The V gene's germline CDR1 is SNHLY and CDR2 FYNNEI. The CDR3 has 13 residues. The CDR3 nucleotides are TGTGCCAGCAGCGAAATGGACAGCTATGGCTACACCTTC. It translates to CASSEMDSYGYTF.

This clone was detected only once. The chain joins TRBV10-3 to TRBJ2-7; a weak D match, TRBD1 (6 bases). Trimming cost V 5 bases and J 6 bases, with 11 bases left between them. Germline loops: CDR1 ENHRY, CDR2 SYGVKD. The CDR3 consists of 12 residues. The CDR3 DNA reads TGTGCCATCAGTACCCTCAGGGGCGAGCAGTACTTC. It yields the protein CAISTLRGEQYF.

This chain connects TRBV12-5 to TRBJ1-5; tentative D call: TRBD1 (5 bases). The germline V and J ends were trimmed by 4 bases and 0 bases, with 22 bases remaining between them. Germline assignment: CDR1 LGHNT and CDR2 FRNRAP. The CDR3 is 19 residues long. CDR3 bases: TGTGCTAGTGGTTGTCAGCGGGGGTGGAGGCCTTATAGCAATCAGCCCCAGCATTTT. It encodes CASGCQRGWRPYSNQPQHF.

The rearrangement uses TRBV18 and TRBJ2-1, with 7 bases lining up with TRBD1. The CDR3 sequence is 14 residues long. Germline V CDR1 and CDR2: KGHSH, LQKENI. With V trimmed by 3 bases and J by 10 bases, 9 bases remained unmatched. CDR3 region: CASSPTTGSNEQFF. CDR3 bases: TGTGCCAGCTCACCCACGACAGGGTCGAACGAGCAGTTCTTC.

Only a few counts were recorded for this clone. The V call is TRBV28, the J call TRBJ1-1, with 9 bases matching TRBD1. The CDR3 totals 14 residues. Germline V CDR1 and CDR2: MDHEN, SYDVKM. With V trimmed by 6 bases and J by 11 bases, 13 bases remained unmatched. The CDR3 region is CASSTSADRGMAFF. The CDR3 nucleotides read TGTGCCAGCAGCACCTCTGCGGACAGGGGTATGGCTTTCTTT.